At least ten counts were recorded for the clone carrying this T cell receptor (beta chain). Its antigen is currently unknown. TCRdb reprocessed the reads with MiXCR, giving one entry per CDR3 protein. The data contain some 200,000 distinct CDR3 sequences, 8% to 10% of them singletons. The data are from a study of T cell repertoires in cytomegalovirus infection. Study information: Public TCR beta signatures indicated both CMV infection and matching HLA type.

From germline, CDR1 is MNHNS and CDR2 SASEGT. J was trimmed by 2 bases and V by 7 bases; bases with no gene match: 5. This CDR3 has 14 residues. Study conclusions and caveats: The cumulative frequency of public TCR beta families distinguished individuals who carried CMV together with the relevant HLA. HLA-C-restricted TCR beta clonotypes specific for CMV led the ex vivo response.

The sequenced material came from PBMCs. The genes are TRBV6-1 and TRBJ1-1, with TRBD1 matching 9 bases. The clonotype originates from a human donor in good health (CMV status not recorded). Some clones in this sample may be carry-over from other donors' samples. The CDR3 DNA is TGTGCCAGCATAAAGACAGGGGGAAACACTGAAGCTTTCTTT. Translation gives CASIKTGGNTEAFF.